This T cell receptor (beta chain) was found in a study of cytomegalovirus exposure and HLA in healthy donors (dated by TCRdb to about 2017). For context, the study as a whole: In an earlier analysis of some 610 of the donors, under 300 Gb of sequence data and approximately 100 million unique TCR beta sequences from about 179 million T cells were reported. Roughly 290 gigabases of sequencing data and 70 million to 95 million unique TCR sequences made up an early release that covered some 640 HLA-typed donors. Of the roughly 390 genotyped donors, roughly 80% were placed in the genetic ancestry cluster associated with self-reported Caucasian donors. The study was designed to test whether signatures of past pathogen exposure could be identified by cataloging public T cell receptors. Using immunosequencing, the study profiled T cell repertoires from 640 or so subjects and related those repertoires to cytomegalovirus serostatus. Besides the first cohort of 500 to 700 subjects, a separate validation cohort made up of over a hundred different subjects was used. To predict cytomegalovirus infection status, the study combined high-throughput TCR immunosequencing, statistical association of individual TCRs with disease status, and machine learning. To study patterns of TCR occurrence, a later analysis re-analyzed previously published TCR beta repertoires from 500 to 850 donors and added high-resolution HLA genotyping. Rather than using new phenotypic data, the later analysis identified candidate immune exposures from TCR beta sequences and from how often those sequences occurred across donors. To decide whether each TCR beta V gene segment behaved as functional or pseudogenic, an earlier analysis of nearly 600 of the donors relied on high-throughput TCR beta sequencing. Alongside the repertoire data, information on donor age, sex, ethnicity and CMV serostatus was compiled. A later genetic analysis took genome-wide SNP genotypes for about three fifths of the roughly 700 donors and used that subset as a discovery cohort. All discovery cohort repertoires had been generated using a single sequencing platform. HLA typing covered class I and class II loci at four-digit resolution. Typing coverage differed by locus: A, B, C, DRB1 and DQB1 were typed in about 620-640 donors, DQA1 in 500 to 550, DPA1 in approximately 610, and DPB1 in around 490. Four to six DR-DQ haplotypes were handled as single units for association and clustering, since linkage in the cohort was strong. Across some 400 genotyped donors of the cohort, an average of roughly 250,000 unique TCR beta nucleotide sequences per donor were sequenced, and roughly 18% of those sequences were non-productive. General findings and caveats noted by the study authors: The earlier analysis of approximately 590 of the donors excluded fewer than 20 rarely observed V segments, including chromosome 9 orphons, because counts were too low. A later analysis found that HLA-associated TCR beta chains were more clonally expanded and had lower generation probabilities than equally common non-associated chains. Strong co-occurrence of HLA alleles, especially DR and DQ, made assigning TCR associations to individual alleles difficult. In both the original and validation cohorts, the classifier was reported to diagnose cytomegalovirus status with high specificity and sensitivity. In this cohort, only TCR beta chains were sequenced, and detectable features were limited by the absence of alpha or paired-chain data. In a later analysis, most CMV-associated TCR beta chains were found to appear HLA-restricted, with HLA associations seemingly driven largely by CMV exposure. The authors suggested that the approach could potentially be extended to other disease states and immunological phenotypes. A group of highly shared sequence variants was considered likely to be a technical artifact of the sequencing pipeline. In vitro tests confirmed that a few of the cytomegalovirus-associated TCR beta chains recognize cytomegalovirus antigens. The only immune exposure information available for the cohort was CMV serostatus. A later genetic analysis associated a missense DCLRE1C variant with V-gene and J-gene trimming of TCR beta chains, and an independent cohort replicated the association. According to a later analysis, parvovirus B19, influenza, CMV and Epstein-Barr virus appeared linked to several top co-occurrence clusters. Presence/absence analyses assumed roughly uniform sequencing depth across donors, an assumption that may not hold. A further reported finding was that TCR beta sequences accurately predicted the HLA-A and HLA-B alleles for most subjects in the first cohort. According to a later analysis, TCR association rates differed among HLA loci, with DRB1 alleles showing the most associated TCRs and HLA-C alleles showing the fewest. In an earlier analysis of several hundred of the donors, most TCR beta V segments were observed in productive rearrangements about 90% or about 30% of the time, broadly matching IMGT annotations. Most TCR sequences were observed very rarely across donors, whereas some public TCRs were present in many individuals. Correlated functional status among segregating V segments might reflect linkage disequilibrium, but an unknown experimental factor could not be ruled out. In the study, some 160 TCR beta chains were listed as associated with cytomegalovirus. HLA typing was unavailable for some donors at each locus, so association tests used only the typed subset. In a later analysis, some 17,000 TCR beta sequences were associated with specific HLA alleles at a false discovery rate of 0.05. A later genetic analysis reported fewer N-insertions in productive TCRs among donors in an Asian-associated ancestry cluster than the roughly 690-donor mean.

Library prep was done by the immunoSEQ multiplex PCR assay. For the multiplex PCR, a mixture combining 60 forward primers for TCR Vbeta segments and 13 reverse primers for TCR Jbeta segments was used. A multiplex PCR assay on genomic DNA amplified the CDR3 region of rearranged TCR beta genes. Amplified TCR beta libraries were sequenced as 87-base-pair reads on the Illumina HiSeq System. From the authors' description of their analysis: In a later analysis, tens of millions of unique TCR beta chains were counted across the 500 to 850 repertoires, and roughly 11 million of these chains were shared by at least two donors. Raw reads were error-corrected and collapsed into unique sequences with a nearest-neighbor algorithm that merged closely related sequences to remove PCR and sequencing errors. To assign V, D and J gene segments, CDR3 sequences were aligned to IMGT reference sequences. For a sequence to be retained, a match of at least six nucleotides was required to both a V gene segment and a J gene segment. A rearrangement counted as productive if the CDR3 had no stop codons and remained in frame with V and J, and every other rearrangement counted as non-productive. CDR3 was defined by IMGT convention, running from the second conserved V-encoded cysteine to the conserved J-encoded phenylalanine. In an earlier analysis of 550 to 650 of the donors, sequences lacking an unambiguous match to a single V gene segment were excluded. In an earlier analysis of approximately 610 of the donors, V segments were called functional above 56.7% productive rearrangements and were called segregating when the between-donor standard deviation exceeded 5%. To diagnose cytomegalovirus status from the catalog of TCR beta chain sequences, a statistical classification framework was built. V and J gene assignment, in a later analysis, came from comparing TCR nucleotide sequences with IMGT/GENE-DB human TR gene sequences. Using the TCRdist pipeline, a later analysis assigned CDR3 sequences along with most-parsimonious VDJ recombination scenarios. In a later analysis, each TCR beta chain was defined by its CDR3 amino acid sequence together with its V-gene family, and reads lacking a unique V-gene family were excluded. In a later analysis, fewer than 650 highly shared, low-generation-probability nucleotide sequences were removed to address suspected cross-contamination and a sequencing artifact. In a later analysis, a clonal expansion index was calculated for each public chain from normalized within-repertoire ranks of inferred template counts. A later analysis computed generation probabilities with a VDJ recombination model fitted to out-of-frame rearrangements, and checked the results against IGoR. Hypergeometric tests were used in a later analysis to score TCR-TCR, TCR-HLA and TCR-CMV co-occurrence, with a repertoire-size bias correction applied to the TCR pairs. To estimate false discovery rates, a later analysis permuted the HLA or CMV assignments 20 times. In a later analysis, co-occurring TCRs were grouped with DBSCAN, and TCRdist sequence similarity was added when clustering was performed within HLA-allele-positive subsets. Repertoires with fewer than 30,000 or more than 120,000 public chains were left out of co-occurrence clustering, as were about 5 repertoires with anomalous nucleotide sharing. TCRdb holds this immuneACCESS table with in-frame rearrangements only. Some clones are missing; in checked studies, unresolved V genes explain under half, and the rest has no known cause. Clonal size and the V and J genes are those of that table, whereas D and trimming came from the DNA. The sample table lists about 93,000 clones, roughly 75% of them with a count of one. The ten top clones hold 6% to 9.5% of the sample.

The cohort consisted of 650 to 850 healthy bone marrow donors. At the time of sampling, all cohort members were nominally healthy, though unrecorded immune exposures were likely present. The donor was CMV seronegative and was included in the group of 352 seronegative cohort members. Each donor provided a peripheral blood sample, and peripheral blood mononuclear cells were used for TCR beta sequencing. The Qiagen DNeasy Blood Extraction Kit was used to extract genomic DNA from the blood cell samples. With respect to this clone: The antigen it recognizes is unknown. Base quality data are lacking; no much larger clone is found one base away.

The TCR originated in a man aged 30 to 45 in good health and CMV-seronegative. Source material: PBMCs.

The CDR3 in this case is CASSKAGRYEQYF. The DNA sequence is TGTGCCAGCAGTAAAGCGGGAAGGTACGAGCAGTACTTC. Recombination connected TRBV25-1 to TRBJ2-7; TRBD2 lines up with 7 middle nucleotides. Germline trimming: 5 bases from V, 4 bases from J; junction bases outside gene matches: 5. From the germline V gene, CDR1 is MGHDK and CDR2 is SYGVNS. The CDR3 holds 13 amino acids from the cysteine to the phenylalanine. Here the CDR3 DNA is all that survives: 39 bases in frame from base 1.